These 3 T cell receptor beta chains were sequenced from one sample in a study of identical twins. TCRdb analysed the 5' RACE reads with MiXCR anew, one entry per CDR3 protein. The table has about 100,000 distinct CDR3 sequences, under 6.5% seen once. Sequencing used memory T cells sorted from blood. Every receptor here comes from a woman aged 50 to 60 in good health.

The chain is built from TRBV7-6 and TRBJ2-1; 7 bases line up with TRBD1. There are 16 residues in the CDR3. Germline CDR1 SGHVS, CDR2 FNYEAQ. V dropped 8 bases and J dropped 5; count of bases not matched to a gene: 15. In nucleotides, the CDR3 is TGTGCCAGCGATACAGAACGCCAGGGGGAAAACAATGAGCAGTTCTTC. Translating it yields CASDTERQGENNEQFF.

Ten or more counts support this clonotype. J is TRBJ2-5 and V is TRBV18; D call uncertain. Trimming took 6 bases from V and 2 from J, leaving 4 bases between them. Germline CDR1 reads KGHSH; CDR2 reads LQKENI. The CDR3 extends over 11 amino acids. CDR3 sequence (DNA): TGTGCCAGCTCCCCTCAAGAGACCCAGTACTTC. Its translation is CASSPQETQYF.

The chain joins TRBV19 to TRBJ2-3, with D perhaps given as TRBD1 or TRBD2 (5 bases each). Trimming removed 6 bases from V and 1 base from J, with 11 bases in between. CDR1 is LNHDA, CDR2 SQIVND, per germline (reference sequence). The CDR3 is 14 residues long. The chain's CDR3 is CASSGTFGTDTQYF. The CDR3 nucleotides read TGTGCCAGTAGCGGGACCTTCGGCACAGATACGCAGTATTTT.